The entry below gives a single TCR beta chain sequence along with its context. Its target is unknown. This specimen comes from a study of cytomegalovirus exposure and HLA in healthy donors. Study results and limitations: Versus the approximately 720-donor mean, an Asian-associated ancestry cluster reportedly showed fewer N-insertions in a later analysis.

PCR amplification relied on 60 Vbeta primers (plus 13 Jbeta primers). Authors' analysis steps: It was a later analysis that counted approximately 81 million unique TCR beta chains, of which around 11 million were shared. The data were produced by immunoSEQ multiplex PCR, yet TCRdb's version contains in-frame clones alone and is incomplete. V, J and clone size reflect that table, while D and trimming were determined from the DNA. The data contain approximately 120,000 clones, about 78% of them singletons. As for the donors, each was a healthy bone marrow donor. This CDR3 comprises 15 residues. The J segment lost 7 bases and the V segment lost 3 bases, leaving 2 bases of the junction unmatched. In germline, CDR1 is ENHRY, CDR2 SYGVKD.

The source material was PBMCs. The receptor was isolated from a middle-aged woman in good health and CMV-seropositive. The V and J genes are TRBV10-3 and TRBJ2-3, with 15 bases fitting TRBD2. CDR3 bases: TGTGCCATCAGTGAAGGACTAGCGGGGGGGTATACGCAGTATTTT. Its protein product is CAISEGLAGGYTQYF.